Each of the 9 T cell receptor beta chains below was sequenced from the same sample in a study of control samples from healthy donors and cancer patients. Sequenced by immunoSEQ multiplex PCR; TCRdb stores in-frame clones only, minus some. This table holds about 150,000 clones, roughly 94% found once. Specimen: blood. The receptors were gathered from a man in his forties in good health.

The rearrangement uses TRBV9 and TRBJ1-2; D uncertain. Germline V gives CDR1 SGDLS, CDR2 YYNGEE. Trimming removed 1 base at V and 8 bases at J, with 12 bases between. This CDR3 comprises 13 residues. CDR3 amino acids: CASSVKSSGGYTF. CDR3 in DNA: TGTGCCAGCAGCGTAAAGTCATCCGGCGGCTACACCTTC.

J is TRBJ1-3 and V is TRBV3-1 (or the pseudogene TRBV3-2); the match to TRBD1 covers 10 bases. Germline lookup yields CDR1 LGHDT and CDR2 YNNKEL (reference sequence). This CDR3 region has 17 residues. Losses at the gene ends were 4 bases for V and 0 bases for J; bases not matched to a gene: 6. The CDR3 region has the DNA TGTGCCAGCAGCCGAGGGACAGGGGCACTCTCTGGAAACACCATATATTTT. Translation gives CASSRGTGALSGNTIYF.

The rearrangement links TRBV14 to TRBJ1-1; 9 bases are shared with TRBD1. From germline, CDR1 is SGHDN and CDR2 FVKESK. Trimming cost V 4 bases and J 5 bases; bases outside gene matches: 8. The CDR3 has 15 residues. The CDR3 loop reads CASSPRTGEKTEAFF. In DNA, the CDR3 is TGTGCCAGCAGCCCCAGGACAGGGGAAAAGACTGAAGCTTTCTTT.

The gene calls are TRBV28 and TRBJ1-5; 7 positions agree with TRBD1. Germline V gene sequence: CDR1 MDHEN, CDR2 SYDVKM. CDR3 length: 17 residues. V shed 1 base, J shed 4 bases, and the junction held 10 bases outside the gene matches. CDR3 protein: CASSLSTRDRKNQPQHF. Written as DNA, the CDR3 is TGTGCCAGCAGTTTATCCACCCGGGACAGAAAAAATCAGCCCCAGCATTTT. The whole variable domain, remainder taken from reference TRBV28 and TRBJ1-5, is DVKVTQSSRYLVKRTGEKVFLECVQDMDHENMFWYRQDPGLGLRLIYFSYDVKMKEKGDIPEGYSVSREKKERFSLILESASTNQTSMYLCASSLSTRDRKNQPQHFGDGTRLSIL.

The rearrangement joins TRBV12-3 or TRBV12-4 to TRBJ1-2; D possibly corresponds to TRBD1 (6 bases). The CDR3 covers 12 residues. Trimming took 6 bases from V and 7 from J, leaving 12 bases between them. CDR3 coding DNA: TGTGCCAGCAGCCGACAGGCTTCTGGCTACACCTTC. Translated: CASSRQASGYTF.

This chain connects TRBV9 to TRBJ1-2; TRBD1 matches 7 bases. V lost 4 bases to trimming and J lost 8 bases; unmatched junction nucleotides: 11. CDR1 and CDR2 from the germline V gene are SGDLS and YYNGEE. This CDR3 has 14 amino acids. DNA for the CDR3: TGTGCCAGCAGCCCACAGTTCGGGACAGAAGGCTACACCTTC. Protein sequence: CASSPQFGTEGYTF.

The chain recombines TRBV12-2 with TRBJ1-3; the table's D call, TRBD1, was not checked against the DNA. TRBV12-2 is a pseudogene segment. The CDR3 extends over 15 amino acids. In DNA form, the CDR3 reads TGTGCAAGTCGCCTCGGGACAGACTCTGGAAACACCATATATTTT. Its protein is CASRLGTDSGNTIYF.

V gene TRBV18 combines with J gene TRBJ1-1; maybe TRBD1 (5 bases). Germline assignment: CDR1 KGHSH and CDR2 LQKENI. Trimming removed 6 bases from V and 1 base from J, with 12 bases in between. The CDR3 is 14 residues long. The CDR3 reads CASSRQFQNTEAFF. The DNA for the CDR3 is TGTGCCAGCTCGAGACAGTTCCAGAACACTGAAGCTTTCTTT.

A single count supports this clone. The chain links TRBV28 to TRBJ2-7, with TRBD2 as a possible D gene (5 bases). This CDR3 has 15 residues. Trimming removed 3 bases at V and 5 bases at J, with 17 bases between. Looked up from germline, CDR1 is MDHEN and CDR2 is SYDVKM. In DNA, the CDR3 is TGTGCCAGCAGTTTTACGGGGTGGGATTTAGACGAGCAGTACTTC. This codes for CASSFTGWDLDEQYF. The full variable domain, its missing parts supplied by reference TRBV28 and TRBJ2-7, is DVKVTQSSRYLVKRTGEKVFLECVQDMDHENMFWYRQDPGLGLRLIYFSYDVKMKEKGDIPEGYSVSREKKERFSLILESASTNQTSMYLCASSFTGWDLDEQYFGPGTRLTVT.